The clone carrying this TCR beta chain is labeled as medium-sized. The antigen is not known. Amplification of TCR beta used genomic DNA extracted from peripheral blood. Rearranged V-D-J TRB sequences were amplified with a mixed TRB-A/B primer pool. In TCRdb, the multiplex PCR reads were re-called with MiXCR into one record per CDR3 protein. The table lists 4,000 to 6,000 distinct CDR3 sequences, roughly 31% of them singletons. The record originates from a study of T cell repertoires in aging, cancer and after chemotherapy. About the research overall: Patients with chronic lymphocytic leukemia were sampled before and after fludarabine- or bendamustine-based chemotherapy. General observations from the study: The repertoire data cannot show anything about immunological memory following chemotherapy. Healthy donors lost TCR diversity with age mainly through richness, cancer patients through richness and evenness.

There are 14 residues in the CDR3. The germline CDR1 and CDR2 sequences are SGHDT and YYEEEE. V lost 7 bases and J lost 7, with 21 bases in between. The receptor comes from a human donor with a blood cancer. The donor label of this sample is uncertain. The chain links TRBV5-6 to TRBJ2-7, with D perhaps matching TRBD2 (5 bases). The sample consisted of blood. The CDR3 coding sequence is TGTGCCAGCTCCTTCGCGGGCGCCGGCGTGGAGCAGTACTTC. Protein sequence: CASSFAGAGVEQYF.